This T cell receptor beta chain was identified in a study of cytomegalovirus exposure and HLA in healthy donors (dated by TCRdb to the late 2010s). For the study in its entirety: An earlier analysis of some 550 of the donors reported about 290 Gb of sequence data and 120 million or so unique TCR beta sequences from some 180 million T cells. About 300 gigabases of sequencing data and approximately 84 million unique TCR sequences were included in an early release covering 500 to 750 HLA-typed donors. Of the approximately 400 genotyped donors, 65% to 90% fell in the genetic ancestry cluster associated with self-reported Caucasian donors. The study aimed to test whether cataloging public T cell receptors could reveal signatures of past pathogen exposure. The study profiled the T cell repertoires of hundreds of subjects by immunosequencing and related them to cytomegalovirus serostatus. Along with the roughly 710-subject first cohort, a separate validation cohort of over 90 different subjects was used. The study combined high-throughput TCR immunosequencing, statistical association of individual TCRs with disease status, and machine learning to predict cytomegalovirus infection status. To study patterns of TCR occurrence, a later analysis re-analyzed previously published TCR beta repertoires from 500 to 850 donors and added high-resolution HLA genotyping. The later analysis used no new phenotypic data to find candidate immune exposures, relying instead on TCR beta sequences and their occurrence across donors. In an earlier analysis of several hundred of the donors, high-throughput TCR beta sequencing was used to judge whether each TCR beta V gene segment behaved as functional or pseudogenic. Donor age, sex, ethnicity and CMV serostatus were collected together with the repertoire data. In a later genetic analysis, genome-wide SNP genotypes for about 65% of the 666 donors were used, and that subset was treated as a discovery cohort. Every repertoire in the discovery cohort had been generated on one and the same sequencing platform. HLA typing included class I and class II loci at four-digit resolution. Typing coverage differed by locus: A, B, C, DRB1 and DQB1 were typed in roughly 620-630 donors, DQA1 in about 500, DPA1 in some 570, and DPB1 in approximately 450. Several DR-DQ haplotypes were handled as single units for association and clustering because linkage in the cohort was strong. Among a few hundred genotyped donors of the cohort, an average of around 240,000 unique TCR beta nucleotide sequences were sequenced per donor, roughly a sixth of them non-productive.

This clone showed up just once. The target of this receptor is not known. Per-base qualities were not stored, and no clone one base away is much larger. Preparation of the library involved the immunoSEQ multiplex PCR assay. For the multiplex PCR, a mixture combining 60 forward primers for TCR Vbeta segments and 13 reverse primers for TCR Jbeta segments was used. The CDR3 region of rearranged TCR beta genes was amplified from genomic DNA with a multiplex PCR assay. Amplified TCR beta libraries were sequenced as 87-base-pair reads on the Illumina HiSeq System. In the authors' own workflow: A later analysis counted approximately 84 million unique TCR beta chains across the 550 to 750 repertoires, and some 11 million of these chains were shared by at least two donors. A nearest-neighbor algorithm error-corrected the raw reads and collapsed the reads into unique sequences, merging closely related sequences to remove PCR and sequencing errors. CDR3 sequences were aligned to IMGT reference sequences to assign V, D and J gene segments. Each retained sequence needed at least a six-nucleotide match to both a V gene segment and a J gene segment. Rearrangements were called productive when the CDR3 lacked stop codons and stayed in frame with V and J; all others were non-productive. CDR3 was defined by IMGT convention, running from the second conserved V-encoded cysteine to the conserved J-encoded phenylalanine. The earlier analysis of about 530 of the donors excluded any sequence lacking an unambiguous match to a single V gene segment. An earlier analysis of over 450 of the donors classified V segments as functional when productive rearrangements were above 56.7% and as segregating when the standard deviation between donors was above 5%. A statistical classification framework was built to diagnose cytomegalovirus status from the catalog of TCR beta chain sequences. V and J gene assignment, in a later analysis, came from comparing TCR nucleotide sequences with IMGT/GENE-DB human TR gene sequences. In a later analysis, CDR3 sequences and most-parsimonious VDJ recombination scenarios were assigned using the TCRdist pipeline. In a later analysis, every TCR beta chain was defined by the combination of its CDR3 amino acid sequence and its V-gene family, and reads without a unique V-gene family were dropped. A later analysis removed 550 to 650 highly shared, low-generation-probability nucleotide sequences to deal with suspected cross-contamination and a sequencing artifact. For each public chain, a later analysis derived a clonal expansion index from normalized ranks of inferred template counts within each repertoire. Generation probabilities in a later analysis came from a VDJ recombination model fitted to out-of-frame rearrangements, and those results were checked against IGoR. A later analysis scored TCR-TCR, TCR-HLA and TCR-CMV co-occurrence with hypergeometric tests, applying a repertoire-size bias correction to TCR pairs. To estimate false discovery rates, a later analysis permuted the HLA or CMV assignments 20 times. In a later analysis, co-occurring TCRs were grouped with DBSCAN, and TCRdist sequence similarity was added when clustering was performed within HLA-allele-positive subsets. Repertoires with fewer than 30,000 or more than 120,000 public chains were left out of co-occurrence clustering, as were five repertoires with anomalous nucleotide sharing. TCRdb mirrors the immuneACCESS table, restricted to in-frame sequences. Some clones are absent from its copies; in checked studies, under half trace to an unresolved V gene, and the reason for the others is unknown. V and J calls and clone size follow that table, whereas D and trimming were derived from the DNA. The sample includes about 120,000 clones, with roughly 70% observed a single time. Around 0.95% of the sample is in the top ten clones.

On the study overall, not on this receptor specifically: An association between a missense DCLRE1C variant and V-gene and J-gene trimming of TCR beta chains was found in a later genetic analysis and replicated in an independent cohort. In a later genetic analysis, fewer N-insertions in productive TCRs were reported among donors in an Asian-associated ancestry cluster than the roughly 700-donor mean. Presence/absence analyses assumed roughly uniform sequencing depth across donors, an assumption that may not hold. CMV serostatus was the only immune exposure information available for the cohort. Some IMGT-functional V segments, including TRBV6-2 and TRBV6-3, could not be distinguished by the 87-base-pair reads and were therefore excluded. Most TCR sequences were seen in very few donors, while some public TCRs were found in many individuals. Several of the top co-occurrence clusters appeared to be linked to parvovirus B19, influenza, CMV and Epstein-Barr virus, according to a later analysis. A further reported finding was that TCR beta sequences accurately predicted the HLA-A and HLA-B alleles for most subjects in the first cohort. Because counts were too low, around 17 rarely observed V segments, including chromosome 9 orphons, were left out of the earlier analysis of approximately 580 of the donors. In vitro tests confirmed that a few of the cytomegalovirus-associated TCR beta chains recognize cytomegalovirus antigens. In an earlier analysis of under 600 of the donors, most TCR beta V segments were observed in productive rearrangements about 87% or about 30% of the time, broadly matching IMGT annotations. This cohort had only TCR beta chains sequenced, and the lack of alpha or paired-chain data limited which features could be detected. Compared with equally common non-associated chains, HLA-associated TCR beta chains in a later analysis were more clonally expanded and had lower generation probabilities. Linkage disequilibrium might explain the correlated functional status among segregating V segments, but an unknown experimental factor could not be ruled out. The classifier was reported to diagnose cytomegalovirus status with high specificity and sensitivity in both the original and validation cohorts. Assigning TCR associations to individual alleles was difficult when HLA alleles, especially DR and DQ, strongly co-occurred. The authors suggested that the approach could potentially be extended to other disease states and immunological phenotypes. In a later analysis, the rate of TCR association differed among HLA loci, with DRB1 alleles having the most associated TCRs and HLA-C alleles having the fewest. In a later analysis, most CMV-associated TCR beta chains were found to appear HLA-restricted, with HLA associations seemingly driven largely by CMV exposure. The study gave a list of some 150 TCR beta chains associated with cytomegalovirus. A cluster of highly shared sequence variants was judged likely to be a technical artifact of the sequencing pipeline. At a false discovery rate of 0.05, a later analysis linked around 15,000 TCR beta sequences to specific HLA alleles. Because HLA typing was missing for some donors at each locus, association tests included only the typed subset.

The cohort comprised more than 550 healthy bone marrow donors. At the time of sampling, all cohort members were nominally healthy, though unrecorded immune exposures were likely present. The donor was CMV seronegative and was included in the group of several hundred seronegative cohort members. Each donor provided a peripheral blood sample, and peripheral blood mononuclear cells were used for TCR beta sequencing. Genomic DNA was extracted from the blood cell samples with the Qiagen DNeasy Blood Extraction Kit. From the cysteine up to the phenylalanine, the CDR3 has a length of 13 residues. CDR3 DNA is the only sequence kept; it has 39 bases, read in frame from the first base. In the germline V gene (reference sequence), CDR1 corresponds to GTSNPN and CDR2 to SVGIG. Deletion took 4 bases off V and 4 bases off J, with a span of 13 bases between the germline ends.

The chain was built from TRBV30 and TRBJ1-1, and TRBD1 may be the D gene, going by 6 matching bases. Sequenced input: PBMCs. The origin of this receptor is a woman aged 25 to 39 in good health and CMV-seronegative. The nucleotides are TGTGCCTGGACCCGAACAGGGCGCACTGAAGCTTTCTTT. It codes for CAWTRTGRTEAFF.